This TCR beta chain was profiled in a study of blood T cell repertoires in COVID-19. Overall study context: Samples taken during acute and convalescent COVID-19 were collected in the United States, Italy and Spain. The analysed material was cDNA or gDNA that came from T cells, B-cell-depleted T cells, or PBMCs.

Sequencing was performed with immunoSEQ multiplex PCR; in TCRdb, only in-frame clones are kept and a portion is missing. Of tens of thousands of clones detected, roughly 80% appear once; the ten largest clones hold 4.8%. J gave up 7 bases and V 6 bases, and 10 bases lay outside the gene matches. Germline values: CDR1 LNHDA, CDR2 SQIVND (reference sequence). CDR3 length: 14 amino acids. The receptor was derived from a woman older than 75 with active or convalescent COVID-19. Material for sequencing was peripheral blood. V is TRBV19 and J is TRBJ1-2, with 8 bases aligning to TRBD1. The CDR3 reads CASRDGQGGSGYTF. CDR3 in DNA: TGTGCCAGTAGAGATGGACAGGGAGGTAGTGGCTACACCTTC. The complete variable domain, with remaining parts taken from reference TRBV19 and TRBJ1-2, reads DGGITQSPKYLFRKEGQNVTLSCEQNLNHDAMYWYRQDPGQGLRLIYYSQIVNDFQKGDIAEGYSVSREKKESFPLTVTSAQKNPTAFYLCASRDGQGGSGYTFGSGTRLTVV.